The 31 T cell receptor beta chains below come from one sample, sequenced in a study of T cells after posttransplantation cyclophosphamide. Sequencing used immunoSEQ multiplex PCR; TCRdb keeps in-frame clones, though not all of them. Sampling found tens of thousands of clones, none seen once. Material: PBMCs. The receptors here all came from a woman aged 60-75 years in good health, CMV-negative, and a related stem cell transplant donor.

This chain links TRBV7-2 with TRBJ2-3; 10 positions match TRBD2. V trimming: 1 base; J trimming: 3 bases; junction bases outside the gene matches: 13. CDR1 and CDR2 from the germline V gene are SGHTA and FQGNSA. CDR3 length: 19 residues. The CDR3 DNA sequence: TGTGCCAGCAGCTTAGTTAGAGCGGGGGGGCATGGACAGACAGATACGCAGTATTTT. It translates to CASSLVRAGGHGQTDTQYF.

In this sample, this clone turned up many times. This rearrangement joins TRBV4-3 to TRBJ2-7, with a possible D match to TRBD2 (5 bases). V lost 0 bases, J lost 8 bases, and 14 bases lay in between. Germline CDR1 LGHNA, CDR2 YSLEER. The CDR3 length is 14 residues. In nucleotides, the CDR3 is TGCGCCAGCAGCCAAGATTCGGGGTCTACGAAGCAGTACTTC. Its protein is CASSQDSGSTKQYF.

This clone appeared many times. The V call is TRBV7-2, the J call TRBJ2-7; D call uncertain. The V gene's germline CDR1 is SGHTA and CDR2 FQGNSA. CDR3 length: 13 amino acids. V lost 5 bases to trimming and J lost 3 bases, with 11 bases between them. The CDR3 bases are TGTGCCAGCAGCCCACAAAGTTACTACGAGCAGTACTTC. Residues: CASSPQSYYEQYF.

This clone was seen at least ten times. This chain uses TRBV6-1 with TRBJ1-5; 7 positions match TRBD1. This CDR3 spans 14 amino acids. Trimming at V came to 4 bases and at J to 5 bases, leaving 5 bases not matched to a gene. Germline CDR1 is MNHNS and CDR2 is SASEGT. The CDR3 loop reads CASSGRTGHQPQHF. In nucleotides, the CDR3 is TGTGCCAGCAGTGGCAGGACAGGTCATCAGCCCCAGCATTTT.

This clone was detected many times. V usage is TRBV5-1 and J usage is TRBJ2-3, with 8 positions matching TRBD2. After removal of 6 bases from V and 2 bases from J, the junction contained 8 bases not matched to a gene. Germline V gene sequence: CDR1 SGHRS, CDR2 YFSETQ. CDR3 size: 15 residues. The CDR3, as DNA: TGCGCCAGCACAGAAAGCGGGAGAGACACAGATACGCAGTATTTT. It specifies CASTESGRDTDTQYF.

This clone was observed a few times. The CDR3 is CASSLAQWQGYTF. The CDR3 DNA reads TGTGCCAGCAGCTTAGCGCAGTGGCAGGGCTACACCTTC. This sequence joins TRBV7-2 and TRBJ1-2; D not certain. This CDR3 is built from 13 residues. The germline CDR1 and CDR2 sequences are SGHTA and FQGNSA. V was pared by 0 bases and J by 8 bases, with 10 bases between.

Many counts were recorded for this clone. The rearrangement links TRBV5-4 to TRBJ1-2; 7 nucleotides match TRBD1. With 4 bases clipped from V and 5 bases from J, the junction kept 2 bases outside the gene matches. The CDR3 loop spans 12 amino acids. The germline V gene encodes CDR1 SGHNT and CDR2 YYREEE (reference sequence). CDR3 region: CASSATGYGYTF. CDR3 coding DNA: TGTGCCAGCAGCGCGACAGGGTATGGCTACACCTTC. The full variable domain, completed using reference TRBV5-4 and TRBJ1-2, is ETGVTQSPTHLIKTRGQQVTLRCSSQSGHNTVSWYQQALGQGPQFIFQYYREEENGRGNFPPRFSGLQFPNYSSELNVNALELDDSALYLCASSATGYGYTFGSGTRLTVV.

A few counts support this clone. The chain employs TRBV30 and TRBJ2-7; 8 bases map to TRBD2. The CDR3 is 14 residues long. J gave up 4 bases and V 3 bases, and 8 bases lay outside the gene matches. Germline assignment: CDR1 GTSNPN and CDR2 SVGIG (reference sequence). CDR3 in amino acids: CAWRSRAGGYEQYF. Written as DNA, the CDR3 is TGTGCCTGGAGGTCCCGGGCGGGGGGTTACGAGCAGTACTTC.

This clone was seen at least ten times. V is TRBV12-3 or TRBV12-4 and J is TRBJ1-6, with 10 bases lining up with TRBD1. This CDR3 is built from 16 residues. V dropped 5 bases and J dropped 8; count of bases not matched to a gene: 9. This CDR3 is CASSPQTGGAYSPLHF. CDR3 nucleotides: TGTGCCAGCAGTCCCCAGACAGGGGGCGCCTATTCACCCCTCCACTTT.

The sample holds many counts of this clone. The gene calls are TRBV5-1 and TRBJ1-1; TRBD1 matches 7 bases. The V gene's germline CDR1 is SGHRS and CDR2 YFSETQ. Trimming at V came to 4 bases and at J to 7 bases, leaving 7 bases not matched to a gene. CDR3 length equals 13 residues. The chain's CDR3 is CASSPRDSLEAFF. CDR3 coding DNA: TGCGCCAGCAGCCCCCGGGACAGTCTTGAAGCTTTCTTT.

This clone was counted at least ten times. The chain is built from TRBV18 and TRBJ1-2; 8 positions agree with TRBD1. The CDR3 loop spans 14 amino acids. Germline V CDR1 and CDR2: KGHSH, LQKENI. After removal of 5 bases from V and 5 bases from J, the junction contained 7 bases not matched to a gene. The CDR3 reads CASSAGQGRYGYTF. CDR3 DNA sequence: TGTGCCAGCTCAGCCGGACAGGGCAGATATGGCTACACCTTC.

This clone has a count of ten or more. The chain employs TRBV6-6 and TRBJ1-5; a weak D match, TRBD1 (6 bases). The CDR3 consists of 15 residues. V shed 4 bases and J shed 1 base, with 11 bases lying between them. CDR1 is MNHNY, CDR2 SVGAGI, per germline (reference sequence). The CDR3 coding sequence is TGTGCCAGCAGTTCTGACAGGACAAGCAATCAGCCCCAGCATTTT. It encodes CASSSDRTSNQPQHF.

This clone showed up many times. The chain employs TRBV5-1 and TRBJ1-3, with D perhaps matching TRBD1 (6 bases). The CDR3 is made up of 15 amino acids. Trimming stripped 4 bases from V and 3 bases from J, with 14 bases between. Germline V gene data show CDR1 as SGHRS and CDR2 as YFSETQ. The CDR3, as DNA: TGCGCCAGCAGCGCTACCGGGGGGCTTGGAAACACCATATATTTT. Amino acids: CASSATGGLGNTIYF.

This clone was counted between two and nine times. The chain joins TRBV27 to TRBJ2-5; 7 bases match TRBD2. With 6 bases clipped from V and 7 bases from J, the junction kept 8 bases outside the gene matches. CDR1 is MNHEY and CDR2 is SMNVEV in the germline V gene (reference sequence). The CDR3 totals 13 residues. In DNA, the CDR3 is TGTGCCAGCAGCGGACTAGTTTTGGGGACCCAGTACTTC. Amino acids: CASSGLVLGTQYF.

Ten or more counts support this clone. The chain employs TRBV5-4 and TRBJ1-2; maybe TRBD1 (5 bases). Per germline, CDR1 SGHNT and CDR2 YYREEE (reference sequence). V was shortened by 2 bases and J by 1 base, with 9 bases between the two germline ends. The CDR3 covers 14 residues. Here the CDR3 DNA reads TGTGCCAGCAGCTTCAAGACAGATAACTATGGCTACACCTTC. This sequence encodes CASSFKTDNYGYTF.

This clone was detected many times. This chain joins TRBV25-1 and TRBJ2-1; perhaps TRBD2 as D (5 bases). Germline CDR1 and CDR2: MGHDK and SYGVNS. V was clipped by 8 bases and J by 3 bases, with 17 bases between them. The CDR3 length is 15 residues. CDR3 amino acids: CASGSAKRSYNEQFF. The CDR3 nucleotides read TGTGCCAGCGGTTCTGCAAAGCGGAGCTACAATGAGCAGTTCTTC.

This clone was counted only a few times. This rearrangement joins TRBV6-5 to TRBJ1-5; possibly TRBD1 for D (6 bases). Germline values: CDR1 MNHEY, CDR2 SVGAGI. Trimming left V 5 bases short and J 2 bases short, with 13 bases between. This CDR3 has 15 amino acids. CDR3 amino acids: CASSQQGMGNQPQHF. For the CDR3, the DNA is TGTGCCAGCAGTCAACAGGGAATGGGCAATCAGCCCCAGCATTTT.

This clone was counted at least ten times. The V gene is TRBV4-3, the J gene TRBJ2-7; D is unclear. The CDR3 loop spans 15 amino acids. CDR1 and CDR2 from the germline V gene are LGHNA and YSLEER. V lost 0 bases and J 0 bases, leaving 9 bases between the germline ends. CDR3 sequence (DNA): TGCGCCAGCAGCCAAGAAGCCCACAGCTCCTACGAGCAGTACTTC. It translates to CASSQEAHSSYEQYF.

The table lists this clone with a few counts. The chain carries TRBV7-7 and TRBJ2-5; 7 nucleotides agree with TRBD2. Germline V gene sequence: CDR1 SSHAT, CDR2 FNYEAQ (reference sequence). There are 13 residues in the CDR3. Germline trimming cut 4 bases from V and 3 bases from J; bases unmatched to any gene: 2. The DNA for the CDR3 is TGTGCCAGCAGCTCAGGACTAGAAGAGACCCAGTACTTC. Its protein is CASSSGLEETQYF.

This clone came up many times. The V call is TRBV7-3, the J call TRBJ1-2; perhaps TRBD1 as D (6 bases). The CDR3 extends over 13 amino acids. CDR1 and CDR2 from the germline V gene are SGHTA and FQGTGA. Deletions cut 5 bases from V and 2 bases from J, with 9 bases between. The CDR3 reads CASSPDRNYGYTF. For the CDR3, the DNA is TGTGCCAGCAGCCCGGACAGAAACTATGGCTACACCTTC.

The CDR3 coding sequence is TGCGCCAGCAGCTTCCAGGACAGGGTGCAAGAGACCCAGTACTTC. Encoded protein: CASSFQDRVQETQYF. V is TRBV5-1 and J is TRBJ2-5; 8 nucleotides agree with TRBD1. Per the germline V gene, CDR1 is SGHRS and CDR2 is YFSETQ. Trimming removed 2 bases from V and 2 bases from J; junction bases left unmatched: 5. This CDR3 comprises 15 residues.

This clone was seen many times. The rearrangement links TRBV5-1 to TRBJ1-2, with 9 nucleotides matching TRBD1. V lost 4 bases, J lost 3 bases, and 13 bases stayed unmatched. Germline V lookup: CDR1 SGHRS, CDR2 YFSETQ. The CDR3 runs 17 residues. CDR3 coding DNA: TGCGCCAGCAGCCCTCAACCCACCGGGACAGGGCACTATGGCTACACCTTC. This sequence encodes CASSPQPTGTGHYGYTF.

Ten or more counts support this clone. This chain connects TRBV6-1 to TRBJ2-7, with TRBD2 matching over 7 bases. The CDR3 length is 13 residues. Germline V gene data show CDR1 as MNHNS and CDR2 as SASEGT. V gave up 8 bases and J gave up 0 bases; unmatched junction bases: 4. CDR3 sequence: CASGDYFSYEQYF. The CDR3 coding sequence is TGTGCCAGCGGGGACTACTTCTCCTACGAGCAGTACTTC.

This clone was recorded many times. The rearrangement uses TRBV5-6 and TRBJ2-7, with a possible D match to TRBD2 (5 bases). From germline, CDR1 is SGHDT and CDR2 YYEEEE. With 3 bases removed from V and 2 bases from J, the gap between germline ends came to 15 bases. CDR3 length: 15 residues. The CDR3 loop reads CASSSSRGPTYEQYF. Here the CDR3 DNA reads TGTGCCAGCAGCTCCTCGCGCGGGCCGACCTACGAGCAGTACTTC.

This clone was picked up many times. The J gene is TRBJ2-7, the V gene TRBV6-1; D possibly corresponds to TRBD2 (6 bases). The CDR3 is 15 amino acids. Germline values: CDR1 MNHNS, CDR2 SASEGT. V lost 4 bases, J lost 9 bases, and 22 bases lay in between. CDR3 region: CASSANPWAGRMQYF. CDR3 coding DNA: TGTGCCAGCAGTGCCAACCCGTGGGCGGGGCGAATGCAGTACTTC.

This clone was picked up many times. The rearrangement links TRBV18 to TRBJ1-2; D is ambiguous. There are 14 residues in the CDR3. The V end was cut by 0 bases, the J end by 3 bases, with 8 bases between. Germline CDR1 is KGHSH and CDR2 is LQKENI. CDR3 DNA: TGTGCCAGCTCACCACCTGGCCGAGACTATGGCTACACCTTC. Its translation is CASSPPGRDYGYTF.

This clone was counted many times. The chain is built from TRBV12-3 or TRBV12-4 and TRBJ2-5; TRBD2 agrees at 13 bases. The V gene end was trimmed by 6 bases and the J gene end by 5 bases; junction bases not matched to a gene: 9. The CDR3 has 16 residues. The DNA for the CDR3 is TGTGCCAGCAGCCGTGGACTAGCGGGAGTTGGGGAGACCCAGTACTTC. Residues: CASSRGLAGVGETQYF.

In its sample, this clone was seen many times. This sequence joins TRBV5-1 and TRBJ2-1; unclear D gene. From germline, CDR1 is SGHRS and CDR2 YFSETQ. The germline V and J ends were trimmed by 2 bases and 5 bases, with 11 bases remaining between them. The CDR3 totals 14 residues. DNA of the CDR3: TGCGCCAGCAGCTTCAGTGCGGAAAACAATGAGCAGTTCTTC. Amino acid sequence: CASSFSAENNEQFF.

This clone was seen at least ten times. V and J are TRBV5-1 and TRBJ1-2; a weak D match, TRBD1 (6 bases). Germline loops: CDR1 SGHRS, CDR2 YFSETQ. The length of the CDR3 is 14 residues. The V and J ends lost 4 bases and 3 bases respectively, with 13 bases between them. The CDR3: CASSPARTDYGYTF. CDR3 sequence (DNA): TGCGCCAGCAGCCCCGCGCGGACAGACTATGGCTACACCTTC.

V and J are TRBV10-3 and TRBJ1-5; TRBD1 matches at 8 bases. The length of the CDR3 is 15 residues. The ends lost 0 bases at V and 6 bases at J; junction bases unmatched: 4. Germline assignment: CDR1 ENHRY and CDR2 SYGVKD. CDR3 DNA sequence: TGTGCCATCAGTGAGTCAGGACAGGGAGGTCAGCCCCAGCATTTT. It is translated as CAISESGQGGQPQHF.

This clone was counted many times. The chain carries TRBV4-1 and TRBJ1-5, with D perhaps matching TRBD1 (5 bases). CDR3 size: 16 residues. From germline, CDR1 is MGHRA and CDR2 YSYEKL. V was shortened by 0 bases and J by 4 bases, with 13 bases between the two germline ends. The CDR3, as DNA: TGCGCCAGCAGCCAAGATGAATGGCAGGGTAATCAGCCCCAGCATTTT. It specifies CASSQDEWQGNQPQHF.